This T cell receptor beta chain was identified during a study of shared clonotypes between healthy human individuals. Study-wide points: Of the naive CD4 clonotypes, around 4.7% were shared across a handful of donors. Naive subsets tended to show greater estimated richness than memory subsets.

Notes on this clone: Its antigen is not known.

As processed by the authors: Junction-only immunoSEQ sequences carried no quality scores, so filtering differed. The table came from immunoSEQ multiplex PCR; TCRdb's copy has only in-frame clones and leaves some out. The V and J calls and the clone size are those of that table, but D and trimming were determined from the DNA. The table shows 2 million to 2.5 million clones, with roughly 95% occurring only once. V shed 1 base and J 0 bases; nucleotides not matched to a gene: 3. This CDR3 is 15 amino acids long. The germline gives CDR1 SGHVS, CDR2 FNYEAQ. This TCR was recovered from a man in his late teens or twenties in good health. V gene TRBV7-6 combines with J gene TRBJ2-7; TRBD2 aligns across 7 bases. Sequences were obtained from naive CD4+ T cells sorted from blood. Sample subset: CD45RA+ positively selected. The CDR3: CASSLDGGNSYEQYF. The CDR3 DNA reads as TGTGCCAGCAGCTTAGACGGGGGGAACTCCTACGAGCAGTACTTC.